This T cell receptor (beta chain) emerged from a study of shared clonotypes between healthy human individuals. In the study overall: CD4 naive and memory got three plates each, CD8 naive two, CD8 memory one. Whole-study results and caveats: Relative to memory subsets, naive subsets generally showed larger estimated richness.

Here immunoSEQ multiplex PCR was the method, and the copy in TCRdb shows in-frame clones only, minus some. The sample carries 2 million to 2.5 million clones, approximately 93% recorded once. This CDR3 region has 15 residues. V dropped 4 bases and J dropped 3; count of bases not matched to a gene: 8. From germline, CDR1 is SGHKS and CDR2 YYEKEE (reference sequence). On this clone itself: The antigen is undetermined.

Those who donated were healthy HIV-negative adults, with no recent acute infections or vaccinations reported. The receptor's source is a man younger than 35 in good health. Some clones in this sample may be carry-over from other donors' samples. The chain is built from TRBV5-5 and TRBJ2-7; 9 nucleotides line up with TRBD2. Sequencing was performed on naive CD4+ T cells from PBMCs. Stated subset: CD45RA+ positively selected. CDR3 nucleotides: TGTGCCAGCAGCCCCGGGGCGCGGGAGGGCTACGAGCAGTACTTC. Residues: CASSPGAREGYEQYF.